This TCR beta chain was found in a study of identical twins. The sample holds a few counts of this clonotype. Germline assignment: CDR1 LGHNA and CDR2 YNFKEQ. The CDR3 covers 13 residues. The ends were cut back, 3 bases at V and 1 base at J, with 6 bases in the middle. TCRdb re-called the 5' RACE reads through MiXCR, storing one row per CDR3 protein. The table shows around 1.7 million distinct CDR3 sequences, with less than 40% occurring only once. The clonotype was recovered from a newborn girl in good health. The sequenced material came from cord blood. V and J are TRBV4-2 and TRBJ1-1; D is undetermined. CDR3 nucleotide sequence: TGTGCCAGCAGCCACGATAGGAACACTGAAGCTTTCTTT. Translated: CASSHDRNTEAFF.